This note documents a single T cell receptor (beta chain) sequence. Here immunoSEQ multiplex PCR was the method, and the copy in TCRdb shows in-frame clones only, minus some. The top ten hold just under 6.5% of the sample, which has 390,000 or so clones, 80% to 95% seen once. This record belongs to a study of control samples from healthy donors and cancer patients. The CDR3 totals 13 residues. Trimming took 2 bases from V and 12 from J; bases not matched to a gene: 4. From germline, CDR1 is LNHDA and CDR2 SQIVND (reference sequence). The chain joins TRBV19 to TRBJ2-1; TRBD1 aligns across 10 bases. Sequencing was carried out using PBMCs. The receptor was isolated from a middle-aged man with head and neck cancer. The CDR3 DNA reads TGTGCCAGTAGTATACAGACAGGGGGCAGGCAGTTCTTC. Protein sequence: CASSIQTGGRQFF.